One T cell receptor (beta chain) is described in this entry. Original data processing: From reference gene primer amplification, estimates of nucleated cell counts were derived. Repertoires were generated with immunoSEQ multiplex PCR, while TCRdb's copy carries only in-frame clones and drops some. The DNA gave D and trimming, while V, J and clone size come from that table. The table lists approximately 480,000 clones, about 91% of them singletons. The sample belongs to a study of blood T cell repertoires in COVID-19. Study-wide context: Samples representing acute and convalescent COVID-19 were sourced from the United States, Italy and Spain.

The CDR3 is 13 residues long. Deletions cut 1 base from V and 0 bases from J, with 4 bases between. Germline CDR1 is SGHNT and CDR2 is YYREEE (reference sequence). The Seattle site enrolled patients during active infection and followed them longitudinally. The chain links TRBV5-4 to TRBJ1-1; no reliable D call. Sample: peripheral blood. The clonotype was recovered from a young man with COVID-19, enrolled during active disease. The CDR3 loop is CASSLTVNTEAFF. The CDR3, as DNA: TGTGCCAGCAGCTTGACGGTGAACACTGAAGCTTTCTTT.